Listed below are T cell receptor beta chains from one sample, sequenced in a study of T cells in Graves' hyperthyroidism and ophthalmopathy. Each CDR3 protein is one row after TCRdb ran MiXCR on the multiplex PCR reads. The sample includes approximately 640,000 distinct CDR3 sequences, just under 45% seen only once; the top ten take 6.5% to 9%. The sequenced sample was peripheral blood or thyroid tissue (not recorded which). The origin of the receptors is an adult man with Graves' disease, either hyperthyroidism or ophthalmopathy (not recorded which). The CDR3 runs from the conserved cysteine through the conserved F or W. Fields, in order: J gene, clone size, CDR3 length, V gene, D gene, CDR3 DNA, CDR3 protein. A D gene is named only where the DNA matches it firmly. Size is omitted from some rows. Given values are once, few, many or a class for expanded clones.

J gene: TRBJ2-7; clone size: NA; CDR3 length: 16; V gene: TRBV7-9; D gene: NA; CDR3 DNA: TGTGCCAGCAGCTTAGGTGGCCGGGAGCGGGCCTACGAGCAGTACTTC; CDR3 protein: CASSLGGRERAYEQYF
J gene: TRBJ1-3; clone size: NA; CDR3 length: 18; V gene: TRBV14; D gene: NA; CDR3 DNA: TGTGCCAGCAGCCAAGATTTTGCAGGGATCAGGTCTGGAAACACCATATATTTT; CDR3 protein: CASSQDFAGIRSGNTIYF
J gene: TRBJ1-1; clone size: few; CDR3 length: 14; V gene: TRBV2; D gene: NA; CDR3 DNA: TGTGCCAGCAGTTTATATACGGGGGACACTGAAGCTTTCTTT; CDR3 protein: CASSLYTGDTEAFF
J gene: TRBJ1-1; clone size: NA; CDR3 length: 13; V gene: TRBV10-2; D gene: TRBD1; CDR3 DNA: TGCGCCAGCACCCAGACAGGGGCTCCTGAAGCTTTCTTT; CDR3 protein: CASTQTGAPEAFF
J gene: TRBJ1-4; clone size: few; CDR3 length: 14; V gene: TRBV2; D gene: NA; CDR3 DNA: TGTGCCAGCAAGGTGCTCGGGGATCAGGAAAAACTGTTTTTT; CDR3 protein: CASKVLGDQEKLFF
J gene: TRBJ2-7; clone size: few; CDR3 length: 14; V gene: TRBV7-9; D gene: NA; CDR3 DNA: TGTGCCAGCAGCCAAGGAGGGAAGCCCTACGAGCAGTACTTC; CDR3 protein: CASSQGGKPYEQYF
J gene: TRBJ1-4; clone size: NA; CDR3 length: 15; V gene: TRBV10-3; D gene: TRBD1; CDR3 DNA: TGTGCCATCAGCCTACAGGGGGCGGGCCGTGAAAAACTGTTTTTT; CDR3 protein: CAISLQGAGREKLFF
J gene: TRBJ1-1; clone size: few; CDR3 length: 14; V gene: TRBV6-6; D gene: NA; CDR3 DNA: TGTGCCAGCAGAATTCCTCCACGGGACACTGAAGCTTTCTTT; CDR3 protein: CASRIPPRDTEAFF
J gene: TRBJ1-6; clone size: NA; CDR3 length: 14; V gene: TRBV25-1; D gene: NA; CDR3 DNA: TGTGCCAGCAGTTACGGGGGTAGCAATTCACCCCTCCACTTT; CDR3 protein: CASSYGGSNSPLHF
J gene: TRBJ1-3; clone size: NA; CDR3 length: 14; V gene: TRBV20-1; D gene: TRBD1; CDR3 DNA: TGCAGTGCTATAACAGGGGGAGCTGGAAACACCATATATTTT; CDR3 protein: CSAITGGAGNTIYF
J gene: TRBJ2-7; clone size: once; CDR3 length: 15; V gene: TRBV10-2; D gene: TRBD2; CDR3 DNA: TGCGCCAGCAGTGGACTAGCGGGACAGCACTACGAGCAGTACTTC; CDR3 protein: CASSGLAGQHYEQYF
J gene: TRBJ2-7; clone size: few; CDR3 length: 17; V gene: TRBV6-5; D gene: NA; CDR3 DNA: TGTGCCAGCAGTTCCCCTGGTAAAGGTAAATTTGGAAACGAGCAGTACTTC; CDR3 protein: CASSSPGKGKFGNEQYF
J gene: TRBJ2-5; clone size: many; CDR3 length: 12; V gene: TRBV29-1; D gene: NA; CDR3 DNA: TGCAGCGCCGCCCCGGGTCGGGAGACCCAGTACTTC; CDR3 protein: CSAAPGRETQYF
J gene: TRBJ2-2; clone size: NA; CDR3 length: 15; V gene: TRBV7-9; D gene: NA; CDR3 DNA: TGTGCCAGCAGTTTATTACAGGGTTACATCGGGGAGCTGTTTTTT; CDR3 protein: CASSLLQGYIGELFF
J gene: TRBJ1-5; clone size: few; CDR3 length: 16; V gene: TRBV19; D gene: NA; CDR3 DNA: TGTGCCAGTAGTATACCCCCAACAGGTCCGGATCAGCCCCAGCATTTT; CDR3 protein: CASSIPPTGPDQPQHF
J gene: TRBJ1-4; clone size: few; CDR3 length: 16; V gene: TRBV12-3/TRBV12-4; D gene: NA; CDR3 DNA: TGTGCCAGCAGTCGCAGATCGGGGGTGGGGGATGAAAAACTGTTTTTT; CDR3 protein: CASSRRSGVGDEKLFF
J gene: TRBJ2-5; clone size: many; CDR3 length: 17; V gene: TRBV7-9; D gene: TRBD1; CDR3 DNA: TGTGCCAGCAGCTTAGATGGGGCGGGCAGGGACAGGGAGACCCAGTACTTC; CDR3 protein: CASSLDGAGRDRETQYF
J gene: TRBJ2-6; clone size: NA; CDR3 length: 18; V gene: TRBV19; D gene: TRBD1; CDR3 DNA: TGTGCCAGTAGTATTCCGGCAGGGGGCTCTTCTGGGGCCAACGTCCTGACTTTC; CDR3 protein: CASSIPAGGSSGANVLTF
J gene: TRBJ2-5; clone size: NA; CDR3 length: 14; V gene: TRBV20-1; D gene: TRBD2; CDR3 DNA: TGCAGTGCTAAGAGCCAGGGAGGGCAAGAGACCCAGTACTTC; CDR3 protein: CSAKSQGGQETQYF
J gene: TRBJ2-7; clone size: NA; CDR3 length: 16; V gene: TRBV24-1; D gene: NA; CDR3 DNA: TGTGCCACCAGTGATTCCCACCGCGGACAGTTCAACGAGCAGTACTTC; CDR3 protein: CATSDSHRGQFNEQYF
J gene: TRBJ1-2; clone size: NA; CDR3 length: 14; V gene: TRBV15; D gene: NA; CDR3 DNA: TGTGCCACCAGCAGCTTTGGCGCTAACTATGGCTACACCTTC; CDR3 protein: CATSSFGANYGYTF
J gene: TRBJ2-6; clone size: few; CDR3 length: 11; V gene: TRBV10-3; D gene: TRBD2; CDR3 DNA: TGTGCCATCAGTGGGGAGGGCGTCCTGACTTTC; CDR3 protein: CAISGEGVLTF
J gene: TRBJ2-2; clone size: NA; CDR3 length: 18; V gene: TRBV7-2; D gene: NA; CDR3 DNA: TGTGCCAGCAGCTCCCGTAGACTCCCTGGCAGGGAGGACGGGGAGCTGTTTTTT; CDR3 protein: CASSSRRLPGREDGELFF